This T cell receptor (beta chain) derives from a study of PD-L1 blockade in urothelial cancer. The wider study: Analysis of blood occurred 3 weeks (second dose) and 6 weeks after treatment start.

Time point defined: pretreatment peripheral blood. Patients suffered from locally advanced or metastatic urothelial carcinoma. This CDR3 comprises 16 residues. After removal of 2 bases from V and 0 bases from J, the junction contained 4 bases not matched to a gene. Per the germline V gene, CDR1 is SGHDT and CDR2 is YYEEEE. This clone is a singleton in its sample. Assay used: immunoSEQ multiplex PCR; TCRdb lists only in-frame clones, some missing. Of 85,000 to 90,000 clones in the sample, around 89% were seen once. Here the sequenced sample was PBMCs, taken around atezolizumab (anti-PD-L1) treatment. The chain links TRBV5-6 to TRBJ1-5; 8 nucleotides align to TRBD1. The source of this sequence is a woman older than 75 with urothelial cancer. The CDR3 sequence is CASSFGQGNSNQPQHF. The DNA of the CDR3 is TGTGCCAGCAGCTTTGGACAGGGCAATAGCAATCAGCCCCAGCATTTT. Complete variable domain (other parts from reference TRBV5-6 and TRBJ1-5): DAGVTQSPTHLIKTRGQQVTLRCSPKSGHDTVSWYQQALGQGPQFIFQYYEEEERQRGNFPDRFSGHQFPNYSSELNVNALLLGDSALYLCASSFGQGNSNQPQHFGDGTRLSIL.